Sequencing of this TCR beta chain was carried out in a study of radiotherapy plus CTLA-4 blockade in lung cancer. Whole-study context: With 31% of patients having disease control, objective responses were seen in roughly 18%. Whole-study results and caveats: Blood TCR clones of tumor origin expanded after radiotherapy plus ipilimumab. Best predicting response, reportedly, were early blood T cell clone dynamics, with interferon-beta.

Only in-frame clones appear in the TCRdb table, and some are missing; sequencing was by immunoSEQ multiplex PCR. Seen here are 56,000 or so clones, less than 85% observed once, and the top ten hold around 16%. This clone has just one count. Its target is not known. Germline V gene sequence: CDR1 MNHEY, CDR2 SVGAGI. The CDR3 is made up of 14 amino acids. Trimming stripped 5 bases from V and 1 base from J, with 12 bases between. In chemo-refractory metastatic non-small-cell lung cancer, patients got ipilimumab CTLA-4 blockade together with focal radiation. This specimen was peripheral blood, taken from a patient treated with radiotherapy plus ipilimumab. The V gene is TRBV6-5, the J gene TRBJ2-7; weak D call: TRBD1 (5 bases). This receptor was taken from a human donor with non-small cell lung cancer who had a complete response to radiotherapy plus ipilimumab. The CDR3 DNA follows: TGTGCCAGCAGTGCAGGGCCCGCGTCCTACGAGCAGTACGTC. It encodes CASSAGPASYEQYV.